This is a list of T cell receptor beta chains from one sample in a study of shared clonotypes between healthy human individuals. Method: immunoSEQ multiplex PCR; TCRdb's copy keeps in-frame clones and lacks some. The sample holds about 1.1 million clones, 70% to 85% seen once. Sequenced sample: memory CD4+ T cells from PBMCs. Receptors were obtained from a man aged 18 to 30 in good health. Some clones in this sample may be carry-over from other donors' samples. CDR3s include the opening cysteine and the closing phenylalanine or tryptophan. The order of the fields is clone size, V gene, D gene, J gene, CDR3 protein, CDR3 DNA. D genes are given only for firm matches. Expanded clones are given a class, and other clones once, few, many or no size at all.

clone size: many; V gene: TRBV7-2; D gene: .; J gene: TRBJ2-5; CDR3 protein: CASSLGSGPGTQYF; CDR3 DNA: TGTGCCAGCAGCTTAGGGAGCGGCCCAGGGACCCAGTACTTC
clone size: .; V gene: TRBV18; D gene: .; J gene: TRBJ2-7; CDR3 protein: CASSPLGSSSYEQYF; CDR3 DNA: TGTGCCAGCTCACCATTGGGCAGTTCGTCCTACGAGCAGTACTTC
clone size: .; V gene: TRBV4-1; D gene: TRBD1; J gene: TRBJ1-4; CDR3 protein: CASSRPGQGPEKLFF; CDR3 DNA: TGCGCCAGCAGCCGACCGGGACAGGGACCCGAAAAACTGTTTTTT
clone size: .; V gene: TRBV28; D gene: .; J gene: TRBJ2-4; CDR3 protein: CASSSSLAKNIQYF; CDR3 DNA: TGTGCCAGCAGTTCGTCCCTAGCCAAAAACATTCAGTACTTC
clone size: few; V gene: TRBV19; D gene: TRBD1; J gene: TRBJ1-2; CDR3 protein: CASSLRDRTIYGYTF; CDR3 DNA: TGTGCCAGTAGTCTCCGGGACAGAACGATCTATGGCTACACCTTC
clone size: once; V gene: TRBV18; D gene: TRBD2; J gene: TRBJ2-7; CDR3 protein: CASSKLAEPYEQYF; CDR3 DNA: TGTGCCAGCTCTAAACTAGCGGAGCCCTACGAGCAGTACTTC
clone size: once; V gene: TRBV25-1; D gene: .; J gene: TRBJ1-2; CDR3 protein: CASSGGASNYGYTF; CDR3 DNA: TGTGCCAGCAGTGGGGGCGCTTCTAACTATGGCTACACCTTC
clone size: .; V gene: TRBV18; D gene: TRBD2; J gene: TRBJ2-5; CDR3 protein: CASSPPGTSGSKTQYF; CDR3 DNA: TGTGCCAGCTCACCACCGGGGACTAGCGGGAGCAAGACCCAGTACTTC
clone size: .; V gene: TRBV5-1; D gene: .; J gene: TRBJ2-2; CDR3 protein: CASSPTIGDTGELFF; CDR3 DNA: TGCGCCAGCAGCCCGACCATCGGGGACACCGGGGAGCTGTTTTTT
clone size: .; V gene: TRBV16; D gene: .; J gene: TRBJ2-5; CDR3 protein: CAPWGLETQYF; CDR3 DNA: TGTGCCCCGTGGGGGTTGGAGACCCAGTACTTC
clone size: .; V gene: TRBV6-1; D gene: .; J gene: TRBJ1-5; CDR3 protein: CASSGQWDSNQPQHF; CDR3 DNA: TGTGCCAGCAGTGGCCAGTGGGATAGCAATCAGCCCCAGCATTTT
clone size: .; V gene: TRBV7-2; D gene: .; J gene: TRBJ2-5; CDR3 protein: CASSFHQETQYF; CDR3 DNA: TGTGCCAGCAGCTTTCACCAAGAGACCCAGTACTTC
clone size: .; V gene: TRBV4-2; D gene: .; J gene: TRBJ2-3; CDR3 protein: CASSQDPISTDTQYF; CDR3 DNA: TGTGCCAGCAGCCAAGACCCCATTTCCACAGATACGCAGTATTTT
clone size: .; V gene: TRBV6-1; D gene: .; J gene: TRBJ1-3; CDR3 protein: CASNLDGGSGNTIYF; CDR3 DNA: TGTGCCAGCAACCTGGATGGGGGTTCTGGAAACACCATATATTTT
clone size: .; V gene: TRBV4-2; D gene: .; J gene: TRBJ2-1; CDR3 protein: CASSQDRQGDEQFF; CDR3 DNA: TGTGCCAGCAGCCAAGACCGGCAGGGCGATGAGCAGTTCTTC
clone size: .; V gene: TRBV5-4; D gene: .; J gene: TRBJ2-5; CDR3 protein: CASSPVDQETQYF; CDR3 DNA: TGTGCCAGCAGCCCGGTGGACCAAGAGACCCAGTACTTC
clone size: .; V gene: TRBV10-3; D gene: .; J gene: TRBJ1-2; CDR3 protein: CAIRHTNYGYTF; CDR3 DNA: TGTGCCATCCGACACACTAACTATGGCTACACCTTC
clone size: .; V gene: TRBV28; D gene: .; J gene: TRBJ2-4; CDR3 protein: CASCSKNIQYF; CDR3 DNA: TGTGCCAGCTGCTCTAAAAACATTCAGTACTTC
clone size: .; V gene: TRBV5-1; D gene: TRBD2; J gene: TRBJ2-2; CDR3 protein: CASSLAGGTLSTGELFF; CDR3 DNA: TGCGCCAGCAGCCTAGCGGGAGGTACTTTAAGCACCGGGGAGCTGTTTTTT
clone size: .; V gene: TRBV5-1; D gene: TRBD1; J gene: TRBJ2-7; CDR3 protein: CASGLEGQSYEQYF; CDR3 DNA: TGCGCCAGCGGGCTTGAGGGACAGTCCTACGAGCAGTACTTC
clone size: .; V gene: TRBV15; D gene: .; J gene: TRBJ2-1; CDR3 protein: CATSRDSGREFF; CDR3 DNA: TGTGCCACCAGCAGAGATTCCGGCCGGGAGTTCTTC
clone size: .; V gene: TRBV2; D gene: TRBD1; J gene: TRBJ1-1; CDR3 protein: CASSELGQGGEAFF; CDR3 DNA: TGTGCCAGCAGTGAACTGGGACAGGGCGGTGAAGCTTTCTTT
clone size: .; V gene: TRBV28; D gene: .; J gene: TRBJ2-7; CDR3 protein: CASSLARGLHEQYF; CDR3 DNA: TGTGCCAGCAGTTTGGCCAGGGGCCTCCACGAGCAGTACTTC
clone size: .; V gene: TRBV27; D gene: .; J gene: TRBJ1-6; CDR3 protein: CASSLSEGRTSPLHF; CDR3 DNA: TGTGCCAGCAGTTTATCTGAGGGACGAACCTCACCCCTCCACTTT
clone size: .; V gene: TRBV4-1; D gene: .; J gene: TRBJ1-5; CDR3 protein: CASSQGYRTHQPQHF; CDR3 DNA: TGCGCCAGCAGCCAAGGCTACAGAACCCATCAGCCCCAGCATTTT
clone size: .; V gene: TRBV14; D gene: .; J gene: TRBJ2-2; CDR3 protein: CASSQDSGAAKKLFF; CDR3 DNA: TGTGCCAGCAGCCAAGATTCTGGGGCGGCTAAAAAGCTGTTTTTT
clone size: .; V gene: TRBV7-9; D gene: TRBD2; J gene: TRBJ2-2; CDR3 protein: CASRRTSGRGNTGELFF; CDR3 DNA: TGTGCCAGCAGGAGGACTAGCGGGAGGGGGAACACCGGGGAGCTGTTTTTT
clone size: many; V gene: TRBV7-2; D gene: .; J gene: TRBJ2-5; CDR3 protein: CASSRQVQETQYF; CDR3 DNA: TGTGCCAGCAGCAGACAGGTACAAGAGACCCAGTACTTC
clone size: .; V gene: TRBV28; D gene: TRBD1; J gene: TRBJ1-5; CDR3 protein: CASRGLGQGHQPQHF; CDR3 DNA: TGTGCCAGCAGGGGGTTGGGACAGGGCCATCAGCCCCAGCATTTT
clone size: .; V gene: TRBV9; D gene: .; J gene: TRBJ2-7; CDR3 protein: CASSVGPGALEQYF; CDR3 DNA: TGTGCCAGCAGCGTAGGACCGGGGGCGCTCGAGCAGTACTTC
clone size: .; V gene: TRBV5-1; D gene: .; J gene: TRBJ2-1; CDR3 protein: CASSLKTSGEQFF; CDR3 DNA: TGCGCCAGCAGCTTGAAGACTTCGGGGGAGCAGTTCTTC
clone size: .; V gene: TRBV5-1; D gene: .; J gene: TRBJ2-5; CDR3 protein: CASSLGTFQETQYF; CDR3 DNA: TGCGCCAGCAGCCTCGGGACATTCCAAGAGACCCAGTACTTC
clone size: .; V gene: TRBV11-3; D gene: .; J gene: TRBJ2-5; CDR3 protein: CASSLITEETQYF; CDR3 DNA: TGTGCCAGCAGCTTAATCACAGAAGAGACCCAGTACTTC
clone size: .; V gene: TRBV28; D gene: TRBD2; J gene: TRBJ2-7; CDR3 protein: CASGQAGEYEQYF; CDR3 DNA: TGTGCCAGCGGACAAGCGGGAGAATACGAGCAGTACTTC
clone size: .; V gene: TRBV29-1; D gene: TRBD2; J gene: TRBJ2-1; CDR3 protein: CSVDKSSGRDKSYNEQFF; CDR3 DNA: TGCAGCGTTGATAAGTCTAGCGGGAGGGATAAATCCTACAATGAGCAGTTCTTC
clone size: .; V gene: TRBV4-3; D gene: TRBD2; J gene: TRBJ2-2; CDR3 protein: CASSQRAGAVGTGELFF; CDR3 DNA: TGCGCCAGCAGCCAACGAGCGGGAGCGGTTGGGACCGGGGAGCTGTTTTTT
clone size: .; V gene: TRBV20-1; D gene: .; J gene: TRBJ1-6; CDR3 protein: CSARFDSPLHF; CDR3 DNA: TGCAGTGCTCGGTTCGACTCACCCCTCCACTTT
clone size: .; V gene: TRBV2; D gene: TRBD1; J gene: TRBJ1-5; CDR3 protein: CASSSDPNRGNQPQHF; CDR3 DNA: TGTGCCAGCAGTAGTGACCCCAACAGGGGGAATCAGCCCCAGCATTTT
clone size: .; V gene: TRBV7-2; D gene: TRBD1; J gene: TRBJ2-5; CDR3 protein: CASSLQGVETQYF; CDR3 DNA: TGTGCCAGCAGCTTACAGGGGGTGGAGACCCAGTACTTC
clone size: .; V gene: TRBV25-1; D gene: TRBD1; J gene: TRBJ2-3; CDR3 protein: CASSDFLGQPQYF; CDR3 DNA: TGTGCCAGCAGTGACTTTTTGGGACAGCCGCAGTATTTT
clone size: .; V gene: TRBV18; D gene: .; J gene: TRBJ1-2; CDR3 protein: CASSPARPANYGYTF; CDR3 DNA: TGTGCCAGCTCACCCGCAAGACCAGCTAACTATGGCTACACCTTC
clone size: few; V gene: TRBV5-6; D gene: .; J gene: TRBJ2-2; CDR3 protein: CASSLGGNRDGELFF; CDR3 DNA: TGTGCCAGCAGCTTGGGAGGGAATCGGGACGGGGAGCTGTTTTTT
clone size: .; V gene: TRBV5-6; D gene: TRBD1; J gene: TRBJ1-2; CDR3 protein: CASSPGTGGVYGYTF; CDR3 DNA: TGTGCCAGCAGCCCCGGGACAGGGGGCGTCTATGGCTACACCTTC
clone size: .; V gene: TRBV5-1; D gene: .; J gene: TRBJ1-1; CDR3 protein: CASSLVTGQNTEAFF; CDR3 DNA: TGCGCCAGCAGCTTGGTAACGGGACAGAACACTGAAGCTTTCTTT
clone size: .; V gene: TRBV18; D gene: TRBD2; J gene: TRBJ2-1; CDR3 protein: CASFRSGSVNEQFF; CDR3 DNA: TGTGCCAGCTTTCGAAGCGGGAGCGTAAATGAGCAGTTCTTC
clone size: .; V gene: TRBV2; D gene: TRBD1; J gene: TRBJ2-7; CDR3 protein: CASSGIQGAQTYEQYF; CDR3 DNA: TGTGCCAGCAGCGGAATTCAGGGGGCCCAGACCTACGAGCAGTACTTC
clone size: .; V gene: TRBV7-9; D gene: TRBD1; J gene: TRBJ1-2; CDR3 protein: CASSSGGPFLVYGYTF; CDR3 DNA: TGTGCCAGCAGCTCAGGGGGCCCCTTCCTAGTCTATGGCTACACCTTC
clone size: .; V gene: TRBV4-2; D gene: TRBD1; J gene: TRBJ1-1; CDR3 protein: CASSPSRDRSHTEAFF; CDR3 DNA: TGTGCCAGCAGTCCGTCCCGGGACAGGTCCCACACTGAAGCTTTCTTT
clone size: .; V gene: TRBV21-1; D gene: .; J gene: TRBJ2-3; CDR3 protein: CASGLAGGSSTDTQYF; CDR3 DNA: TGTGCCAGCGGGCTAGCGGGAGGCTCGAGCACAGATACGCAGTATTTT
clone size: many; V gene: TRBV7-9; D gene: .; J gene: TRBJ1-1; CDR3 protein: CASINTNRREAFF; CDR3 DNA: TGTGCCAGCATTAACACCAACCGGCGTGAAGCTTTCTTT
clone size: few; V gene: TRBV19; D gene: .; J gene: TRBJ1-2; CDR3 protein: CASSPSGGGGPYGYTF; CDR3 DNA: TGTGCCAGTAGTCCCTCCGGCGGTGGGGGGCCCTATGGCTACACCTTC
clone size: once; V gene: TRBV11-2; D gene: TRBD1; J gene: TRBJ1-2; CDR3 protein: CASSDKRGGVGDSHYGYTF; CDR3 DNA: TGTGCCAGCAGCGACAAGCGTGGCGGGGTGGGGGACAGCCACTATGGCTACACCTTC
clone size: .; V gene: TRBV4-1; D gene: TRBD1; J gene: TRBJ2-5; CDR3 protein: CASSQNRGLGRETQYF; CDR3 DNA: TGCGCCAGCAGCCAAAACAGGGGGCTCGGTCGAGAGACCCAGTACTTC